The T cell receptor (beta chain) described here comes from a study of long-term antiretroviral therapy in people with HIV. V shed 1 base and J shed 2 bases, with 8 bases lying between them. This CDR3 region has 15 residues. The germline V gene has CDR1 MGHRA and CDR2 YSYEKL. Running of the v3.0 immunoSEQ assay took place at survey level. The repertoire was sequenced with immunoSEQ multiplex PCR; TCRdb's copy has only in-frame clones and lacks some. The repertoire holds about 25,000 clones, around four fifths seen once, with 4% to 5.5% in the top ten. This clone has only a few counts. This TCR was recovered from a man between 18 and 35 years old with HIV. J is TRBJ2-2 and V is TRBV4-1; unclear D gene. Here the sequenced sample was unsorted PBMCs, taken 3 years after starting antiretroviral therapy. CDR3 sequence: CASSQGVSNTGELFF. The CDR3 DNA is TGCGCCAGCAGCCAAGGAGTTTCTAACACCGGGGAGCTGTTTTTT.